Listed here is a single T cell receptor beta chain. These data originate in a study of shared clonotypes between healthy human individuals. Per the germline V gene, CDR1 is SGHRS and CDR2 is YFSETQ. This CDR3 is built from 13 residues. The V end was cut by 3 bases, the J end by 4 bases, with 8 bases between. The table came from immunoSEQ multiplex PCR; TCRdb's copy has only in-frame clones and leaves some out. Of 2 million to 3 million clones listed, over 85% were seen once; the top ten hold 0.36%. What was sequenced was naive CD4+ T cells from PBMCs. As to subset: CD45RA+ positively selected. V gene TRBV5-1 combines with J gene TRBJ1-5; D is unresolved. The receptor was derived from a man younger than 35 in good health. Some clones in this sample may be carry-over from other donors' samples. The CDR3 is CASSSTVNQPQHF. The CDR3, as DNA: TGCGCCAGCAGCTCGACGGTTAATCAGCCCCAGCATTTT.